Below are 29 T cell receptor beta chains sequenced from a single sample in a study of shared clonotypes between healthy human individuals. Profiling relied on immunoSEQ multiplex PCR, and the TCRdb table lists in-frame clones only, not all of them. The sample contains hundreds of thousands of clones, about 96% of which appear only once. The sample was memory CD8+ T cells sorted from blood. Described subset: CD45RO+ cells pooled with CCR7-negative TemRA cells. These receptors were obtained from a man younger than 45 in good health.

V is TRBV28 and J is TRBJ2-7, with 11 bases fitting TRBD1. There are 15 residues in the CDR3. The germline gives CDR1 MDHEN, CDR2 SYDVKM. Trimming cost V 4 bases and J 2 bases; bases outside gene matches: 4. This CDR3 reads CASSSPGQGAYEQYF. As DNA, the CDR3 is TGTGCCAGCAGTTCACCGGGACAGGGGGCCTACGAGCAGTACTTC.

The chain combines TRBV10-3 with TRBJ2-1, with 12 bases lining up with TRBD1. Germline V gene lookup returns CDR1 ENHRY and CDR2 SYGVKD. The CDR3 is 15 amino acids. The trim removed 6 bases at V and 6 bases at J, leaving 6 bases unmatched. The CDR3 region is CAISPGTGGINEQFF. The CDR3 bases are TGTGCCATCAGCCCCGGGACAGGGGGCATCAATGAGCAGTTCTTC.

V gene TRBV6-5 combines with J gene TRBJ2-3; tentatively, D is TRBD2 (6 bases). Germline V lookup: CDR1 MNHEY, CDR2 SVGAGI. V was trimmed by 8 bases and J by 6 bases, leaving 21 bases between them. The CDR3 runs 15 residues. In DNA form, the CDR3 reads TGTGCCAGCGCCAAGGGACTTCTCACACCCGATACGCAGTATTTT. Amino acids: CASAKGLLTPDTQYF.

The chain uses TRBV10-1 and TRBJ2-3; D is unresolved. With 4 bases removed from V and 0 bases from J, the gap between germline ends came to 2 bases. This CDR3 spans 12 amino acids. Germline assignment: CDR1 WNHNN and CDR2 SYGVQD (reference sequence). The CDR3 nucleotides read TGCGCCAGCAGTGGCAGCACAGATACGCAGTATTTT. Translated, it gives CASSGSTDTQYF.

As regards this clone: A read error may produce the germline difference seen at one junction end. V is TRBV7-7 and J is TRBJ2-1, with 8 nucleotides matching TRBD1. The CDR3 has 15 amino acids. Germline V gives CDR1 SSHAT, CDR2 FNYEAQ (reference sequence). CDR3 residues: CASSFGQGLRNEQFF. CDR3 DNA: TGTGCTAGCAGCTTTGGACAGGGCCTCCGCAATGAGCAGTTCTTC.

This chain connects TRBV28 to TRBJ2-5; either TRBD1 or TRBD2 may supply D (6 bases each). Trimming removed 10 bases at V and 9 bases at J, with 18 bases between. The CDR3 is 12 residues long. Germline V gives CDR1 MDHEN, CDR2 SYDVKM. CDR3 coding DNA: TGTGCCACCCGGCCCGGGGGCTTCTCCCAGTACTTC. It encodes CATRPGGFSQYF.

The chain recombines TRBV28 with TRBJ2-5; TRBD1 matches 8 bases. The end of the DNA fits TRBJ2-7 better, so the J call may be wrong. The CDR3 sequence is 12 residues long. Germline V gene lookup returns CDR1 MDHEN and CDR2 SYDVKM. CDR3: CASSLTGGEQYF. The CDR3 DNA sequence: TGTGCCAGCAGCTTAACAGGGGGCGAGCAGTACTTC.

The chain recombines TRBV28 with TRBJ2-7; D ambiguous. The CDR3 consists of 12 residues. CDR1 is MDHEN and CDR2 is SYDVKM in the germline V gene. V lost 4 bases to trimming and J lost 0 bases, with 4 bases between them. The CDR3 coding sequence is TGTGCCAGCAGTTATCCCTCCTACGAGCAGTACTTC. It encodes CASSYPSYEQYF. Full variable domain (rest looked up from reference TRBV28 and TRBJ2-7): DVKVTQSSRYLVKRTGEKVFLECVQDMDHENMFWYRQDPGLGLRLIYFSYDVKMKEKGDIPEGYSVSREKKERFSLILESASTNQTSMYLCASSYPSYEQYFGPGTRLTVT.

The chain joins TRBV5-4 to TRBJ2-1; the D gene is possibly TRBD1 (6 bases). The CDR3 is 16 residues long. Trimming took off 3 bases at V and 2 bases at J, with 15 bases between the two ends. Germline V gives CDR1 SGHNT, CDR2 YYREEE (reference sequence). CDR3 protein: CASSSLTGTPYNEQFF. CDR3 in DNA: TGTGCCAGCAGCTCGTTAACAGGGACACCCTACAATGAGCAGTTCTTC.

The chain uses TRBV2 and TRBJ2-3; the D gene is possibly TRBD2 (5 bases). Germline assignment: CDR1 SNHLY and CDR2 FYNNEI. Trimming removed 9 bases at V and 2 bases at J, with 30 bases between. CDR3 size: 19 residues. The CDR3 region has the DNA TGTGCCAGTAAGGCTTCGAGTCGGGGTTTTCGACCGAACACAGATACGCAGTATTTT. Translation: CASKASSRGFRPNTDTQYF.

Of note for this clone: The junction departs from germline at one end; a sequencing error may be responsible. This CDR3 reads CASSRDRNTEAFF. CDR3 coding DNA: TGTGCTAGCAGCAGGGACAGGAACACTGAAGCTTTCTTT. V gene TRBV7-7 combines with J gene TRBJ1-1; 7 bases line up with TRBD1. Germline CDR1 SSHAT, CDR2 FNYEAQ (reference sequence). This CDR3 has 13 amino acids.

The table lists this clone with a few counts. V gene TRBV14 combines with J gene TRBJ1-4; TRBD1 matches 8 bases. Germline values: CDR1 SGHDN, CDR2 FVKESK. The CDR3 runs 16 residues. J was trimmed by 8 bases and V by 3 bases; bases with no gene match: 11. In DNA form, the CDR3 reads TGTGCCAGCAGCCACGGGCCGAGGGACAGGTTAGAAAAACTGTTTTTT. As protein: CASSHGPRDRLEKLFF.

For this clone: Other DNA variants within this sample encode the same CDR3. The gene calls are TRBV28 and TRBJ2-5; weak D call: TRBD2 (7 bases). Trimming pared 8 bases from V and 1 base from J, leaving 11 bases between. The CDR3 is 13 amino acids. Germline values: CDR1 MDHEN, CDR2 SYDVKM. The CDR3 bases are TGTGCCAGCGGAAGGGGGGGCCAAGAGACCCAGTACTTC. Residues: CASGRGGQETQYF.

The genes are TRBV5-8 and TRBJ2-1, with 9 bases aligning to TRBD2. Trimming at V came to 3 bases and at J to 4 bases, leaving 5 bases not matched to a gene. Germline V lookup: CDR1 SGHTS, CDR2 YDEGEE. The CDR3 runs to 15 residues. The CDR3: CASSSATSGYNEQFF. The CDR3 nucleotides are TGTGCCAGCAGCTCGGCGACTAGCGGTTACAATGAGCAGTTCTTC.

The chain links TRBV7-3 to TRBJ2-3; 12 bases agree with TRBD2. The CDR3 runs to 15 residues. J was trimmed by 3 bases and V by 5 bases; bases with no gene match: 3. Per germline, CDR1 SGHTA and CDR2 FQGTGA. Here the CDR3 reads CASSDGLAGTDTQYF. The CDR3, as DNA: TGTGCCAGCAGCGACGGACTAGCGGGAACAGATACGCAGTATTTT.

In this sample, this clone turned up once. CDR3 amino acids: CASSQVAGGGLFEQYF. Written as DNA, the CDR3 is TGCGCCAGCAGCCAAGTAGCGGGAGGCGGTCTTTTCGAGCAGTACTTC. The rearrangement links TRBV4-1 to TRBJ2-7; 10 bases are a match to TRBD2. Looked up from germline, CDR1 is MGHRA and CDR2 is YSYEKL. The trim removed 1 base at V and 6 bases at J, leaving 9 bases unmatched. This CDR3 region has 16 residues.

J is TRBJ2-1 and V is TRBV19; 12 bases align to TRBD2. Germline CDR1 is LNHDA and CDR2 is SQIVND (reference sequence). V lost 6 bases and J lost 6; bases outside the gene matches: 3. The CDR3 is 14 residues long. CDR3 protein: CASRSSGRANEQFF. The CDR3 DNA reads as TGTGCCAGTAGGTCTAGCGGGAGGGCCAATGAGCAGTTCTTC.

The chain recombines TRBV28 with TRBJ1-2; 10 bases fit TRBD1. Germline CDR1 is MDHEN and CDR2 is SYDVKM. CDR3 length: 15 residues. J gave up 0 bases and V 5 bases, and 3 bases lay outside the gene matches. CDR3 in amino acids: CASSSDRGPNYGYTF. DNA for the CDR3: TGTGCCAGCAGTAGCGACAGGGGGCCTAACTATGGCTACACCTTC.

The DNA of the CDR3 is TGTGCCAGCAGGGACAGCGCCGGGGCCAACGTCCTGACTTTC. Protein sequence: CASRDSAGANVLTF. The genes are TRBV25-1 and TRBJ2-6; the D gene is possibly TRBD1 (6 bases). V was shortened by 6 bases and J by 4 bases, with 10 bases between the two germline ends. Germline V gives CDR1 MGHDK, CDR2 SYGVNS. The CDR3 has 14 residues.

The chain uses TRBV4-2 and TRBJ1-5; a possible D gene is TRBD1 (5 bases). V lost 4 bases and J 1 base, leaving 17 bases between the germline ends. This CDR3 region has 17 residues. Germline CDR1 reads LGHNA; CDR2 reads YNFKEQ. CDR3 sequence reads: CASSPRAGGESNQPQHF. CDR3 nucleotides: TGTGCCAGCAGCCCCCGGGCGGGGGGTGAAAGCAATCAGCCCCAGCATTTT.

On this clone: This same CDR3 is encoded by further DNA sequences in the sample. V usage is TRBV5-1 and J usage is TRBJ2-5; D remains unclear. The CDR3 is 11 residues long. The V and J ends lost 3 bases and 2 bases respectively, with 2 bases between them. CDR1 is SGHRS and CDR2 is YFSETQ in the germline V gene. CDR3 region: CASSSQETQYF. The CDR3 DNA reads TGCGCCAGCAGCTCGCAAGAGACCCAGTACTTC.

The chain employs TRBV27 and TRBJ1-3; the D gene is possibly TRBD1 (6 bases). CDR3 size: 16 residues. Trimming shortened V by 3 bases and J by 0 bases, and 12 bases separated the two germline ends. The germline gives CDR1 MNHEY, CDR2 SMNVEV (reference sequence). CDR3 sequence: CASSFLTGSSGNTIYF. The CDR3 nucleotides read TGTGCCAGCAGTTTCCTCACAGGGTCCTCTGGAAACACCATATATTTT.

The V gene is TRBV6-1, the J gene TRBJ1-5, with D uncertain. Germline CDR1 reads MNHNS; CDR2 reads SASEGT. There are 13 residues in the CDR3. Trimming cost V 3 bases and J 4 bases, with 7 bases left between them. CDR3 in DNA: TGTGCCAGCAGTGACGGTGGGAATCAGCCCCAGCATTTT. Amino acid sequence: CASSDGGNQPQHF.

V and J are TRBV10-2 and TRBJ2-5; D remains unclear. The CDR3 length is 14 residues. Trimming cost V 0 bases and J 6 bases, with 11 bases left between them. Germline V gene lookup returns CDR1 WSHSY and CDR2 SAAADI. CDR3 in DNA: TGCGCCAGCAGTGAGTCGATTTTGCGGCAGACCCAGTACTTC. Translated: CASSESILRQTQYF.

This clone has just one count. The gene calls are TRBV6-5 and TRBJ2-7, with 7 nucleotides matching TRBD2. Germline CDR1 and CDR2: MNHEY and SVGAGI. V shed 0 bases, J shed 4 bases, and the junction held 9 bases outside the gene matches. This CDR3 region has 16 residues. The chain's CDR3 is CASSYSIPGLPYEQYF. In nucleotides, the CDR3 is TGTGCCAGCAGTTACTCGATTCCGGGACTACCTTACGAGCAGTACTTC.

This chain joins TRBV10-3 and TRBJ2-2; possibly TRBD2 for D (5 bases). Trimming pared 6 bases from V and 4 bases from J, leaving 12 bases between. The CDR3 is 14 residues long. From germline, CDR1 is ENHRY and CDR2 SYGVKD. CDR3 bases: TGTGCCATCAGACGGGGTGGTAGCACCGGGGAGCTGTTTTTT. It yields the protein CAIRRGGSTGELFF.

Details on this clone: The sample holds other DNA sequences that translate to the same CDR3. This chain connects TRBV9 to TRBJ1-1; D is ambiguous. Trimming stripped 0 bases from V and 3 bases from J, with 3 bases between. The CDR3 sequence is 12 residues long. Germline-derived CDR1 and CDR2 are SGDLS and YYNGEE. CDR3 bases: TGTGCCAGCAGCGTAGGCTACACTGAAGCTTTCTTT. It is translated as CASSVGYTEAFF. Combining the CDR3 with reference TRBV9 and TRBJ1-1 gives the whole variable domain DSGVTQTPKHLITATGQRVTLRCSPRSGDLSVYWYQQSLDQGLQFLIQYYNGEERAKGNILERFSAQQFPDLHSELNLSSLELGDSALYFCASSVGYTEAFFGQGTRLTVV.

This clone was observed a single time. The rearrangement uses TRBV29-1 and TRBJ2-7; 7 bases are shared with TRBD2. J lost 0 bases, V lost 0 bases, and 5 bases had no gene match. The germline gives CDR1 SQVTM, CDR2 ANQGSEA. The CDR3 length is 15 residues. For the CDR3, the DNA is TGCAGCGTTGAAGATTGGCGGGGGAGCTCCTACGAGCAGTACTTC. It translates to CSVEDWRGSSYEQYF.

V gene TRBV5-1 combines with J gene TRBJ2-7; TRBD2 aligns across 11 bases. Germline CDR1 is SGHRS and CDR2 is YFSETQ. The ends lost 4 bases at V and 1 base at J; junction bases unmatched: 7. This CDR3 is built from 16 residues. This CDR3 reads CASSPNRTSGSYEQYF. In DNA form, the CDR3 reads TGCGCCAGCAGCCCAAATCGGACTAGCGGGTCCTACGAGCAGTACTTC. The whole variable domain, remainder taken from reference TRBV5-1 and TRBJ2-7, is KAGVTQTPRYLIKTRGQQVTLSCSPISGHRSVSWYQQTPGQGLQFLFEYFSETQRNKGNFPGRFSGRQFSNSRSEMNVSTLELGDSALYLCASSPNRTSGSYEQYFGPGTRLTVT.